One T cell receptor beta chain is described in this entry. Its antigen is still unknown. The data originate from a study of T cell responses to AZD1222 COVID-19 vaccine. Study-level points and caveats: Spike-specific TCR breadth and depth were elevated following two AZD1222 doses. Most donors were white British, females outnumbered males, and clonal diversity was possibly underestimated. Along spike, vaccine-associated CD4 TCRs were found throughout, with dominance at 160-218 and 743-854.

Using immunoSEQ multiplex PCR, the repertoire was profiled, and TCRdb retains in-frame clones only, with some absent. The sample has some 200,000 clones, 88% seen once. V was cut by 0 bases and J by 3 bases, with 9 bases left in between. Germline CDR1 and CDR2: SGHNT and YYREEE (reference sequence). The CDR3 sequence is 14 residues long. Pooled together were second doses at about 4 or about 12 weeks. The sequences come from peripheral blood, collected 28 days after the second AZD1222 dose. The chain employs TRBV5-4 and TRBJ2-5; tentatively, D is TRBD1 (6 bases). The source of this sequence is an adult who received the AZD1222 COVID-19 vaccine. CDR3 sequence (DNA): TGTGCCAGCAGCTTGGTTGGACAGAAAGAGACCCAGTACTTC. Its protein is CASSLVGQKETQYF.